Following are 2 T cell receptor beta chains from one sample sequenced in a study of shared clonotypes between healthy human individuals. The method was immunoSEQ multiplex PCR; TCRdb's version includes in-frame clones alone and lacks a portion of them. The table has 2 million to 3 million clones, around nine tenths seen once. Input material: naive CD4+ T cells sorted from blood. Subset of the sample: CD45RA+ positively selected. These receptors all stem from a man between 18 and 29 years old in good health.

The V call is TRBV5-4, the J call TRBJ2-7; D is unclear. CDR1 SGHNT and CDR2 YYREEE come from the germline V gene (reference sequence). The V and J ends lost 0 bases and 0 bases respectively, with 10 bases between them. The CDR3 runs 15 residues. In DNA, the CDR3 is TGTGCCAGCAGCTTGGACCCCTCGAGCTCCTACGAGCAGTACTTC. It codes for CASSLDPSSSYEQYF.

As regards this clone: This specimen includes other DNA sequences encoding the same CDR3. The J gene is TRBJ2-5, the V gene TRBV7-2; the D gene is possibly TRBD2 (5 bases). Trimming left V 1 base short and J 0 bases short, with 9 bases between. Per the germline V gene, CDR1 is SGHTA and CDR2 is FQGNSA. This CDR3 has 15 amino acids. CDR3 sequence: CASSLDGGYQETQYF. The CDR3 bases are TGTGCCAGCAGCTTAGATGGCGGGTACCAAGAGACCCAGTACTTC.